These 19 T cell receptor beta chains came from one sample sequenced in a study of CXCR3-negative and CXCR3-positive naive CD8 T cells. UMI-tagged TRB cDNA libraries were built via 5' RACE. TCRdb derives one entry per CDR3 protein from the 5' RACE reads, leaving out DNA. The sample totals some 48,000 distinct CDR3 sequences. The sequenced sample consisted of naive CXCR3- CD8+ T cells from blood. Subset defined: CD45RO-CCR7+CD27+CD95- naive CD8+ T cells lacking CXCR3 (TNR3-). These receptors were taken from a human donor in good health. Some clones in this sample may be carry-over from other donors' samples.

CDR3 region: CSALIAVSSTDTQYF. The chain couples TRBV20-1 to TRBJ2-3; the TRBD2 assignment by TCRdb is unverifiable without DNA. This CDR3 comprises 15 residues. Germline V lookup: CDR1 DFQATT, CDR2 SNEGSKA (reference sequence).

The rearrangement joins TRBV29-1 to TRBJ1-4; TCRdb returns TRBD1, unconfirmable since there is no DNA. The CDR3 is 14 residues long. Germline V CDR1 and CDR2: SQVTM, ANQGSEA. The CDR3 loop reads CSATTGTANEKLFF.

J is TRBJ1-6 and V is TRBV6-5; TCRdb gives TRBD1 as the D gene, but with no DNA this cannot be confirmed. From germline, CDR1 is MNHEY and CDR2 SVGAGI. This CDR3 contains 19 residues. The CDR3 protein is CASSYRGQGPGSYNSPLHF.

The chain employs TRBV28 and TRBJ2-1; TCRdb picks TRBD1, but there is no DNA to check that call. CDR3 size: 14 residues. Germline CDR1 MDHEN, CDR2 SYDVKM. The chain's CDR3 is CASSLEGEYNEQFF.

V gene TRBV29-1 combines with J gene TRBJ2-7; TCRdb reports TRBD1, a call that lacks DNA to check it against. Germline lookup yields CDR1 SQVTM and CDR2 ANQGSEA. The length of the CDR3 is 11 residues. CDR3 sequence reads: CSVPTGAEQYF.

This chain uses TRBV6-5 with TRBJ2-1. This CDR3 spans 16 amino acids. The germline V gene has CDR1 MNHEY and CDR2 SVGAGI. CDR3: CASSYSAGGSYNEQFF.

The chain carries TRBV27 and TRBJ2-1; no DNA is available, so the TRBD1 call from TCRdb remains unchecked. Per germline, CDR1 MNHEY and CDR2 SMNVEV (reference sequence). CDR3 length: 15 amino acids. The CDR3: CASSFDGGARNEQFF.

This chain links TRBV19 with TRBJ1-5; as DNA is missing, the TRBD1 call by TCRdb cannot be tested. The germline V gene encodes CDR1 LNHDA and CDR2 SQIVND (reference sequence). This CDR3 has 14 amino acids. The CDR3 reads CASSQQGGYQPQHF.

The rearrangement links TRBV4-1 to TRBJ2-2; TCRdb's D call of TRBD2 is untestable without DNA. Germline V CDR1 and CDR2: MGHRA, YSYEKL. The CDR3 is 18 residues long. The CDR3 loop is CASSDSGTSGIFVGELFF.

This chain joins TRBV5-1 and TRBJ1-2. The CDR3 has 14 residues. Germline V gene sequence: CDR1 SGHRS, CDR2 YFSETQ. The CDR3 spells CASSTRGYIDGYTF.

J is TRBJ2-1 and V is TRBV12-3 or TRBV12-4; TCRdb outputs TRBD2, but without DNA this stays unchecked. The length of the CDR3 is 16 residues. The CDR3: CASSWQLGGRNNEQFF.

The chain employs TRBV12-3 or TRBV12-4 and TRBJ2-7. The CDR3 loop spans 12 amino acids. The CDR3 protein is CASSSVWHEQYF.

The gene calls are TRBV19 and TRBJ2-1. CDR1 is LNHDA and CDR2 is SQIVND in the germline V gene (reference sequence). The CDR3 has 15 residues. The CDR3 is CASSMFSSTYNEQFF.

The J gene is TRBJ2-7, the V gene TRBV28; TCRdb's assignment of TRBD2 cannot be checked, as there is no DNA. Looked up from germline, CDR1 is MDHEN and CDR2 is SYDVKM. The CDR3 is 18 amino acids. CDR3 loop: CASSLAGLAGSFSYEQYF. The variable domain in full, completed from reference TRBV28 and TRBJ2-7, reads DVKVTQSSRYLVKRTGEKVFLECVQDMDHENMFWYRQDPGLGLRLIYFSYDVKMKEKGDIPEGYSVSREKKERFSLILESASTNQTSMYLCASSLAGLAGSFSYEQYFGPGTRLTVT.

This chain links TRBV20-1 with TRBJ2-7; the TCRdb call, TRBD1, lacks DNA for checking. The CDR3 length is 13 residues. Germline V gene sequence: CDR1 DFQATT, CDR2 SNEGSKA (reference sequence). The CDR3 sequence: CSAMDRENYEQYF.

Here the CDR3 reads CASSDRDNNEQFF. The V and J genes are TRBV6-4 and TRBJ2-1; without DNA, the TCRdb call of TRBD1 cannot be checked. Looked up from germline, CDR1 is MRHNA and CDR2 is SNTAGT. The CDR3 length is 13 residues.

This CDR3 reads CASSLRPGPDTQYF. The V gene is TRBV28, the J gene TRBJ2-3. This CDR3 is built from 14 residues. The germline V gene has CDR1 MDHEN and CDR2 SYDVKM.

CDR3: CASSPNGLAGVAGTDTQYF. The chain combines TRBV5-1 with TRBJ2-3; TCRdb's D call, TRBD2, is unchecked because there is no DNA. Germline-derived CDR1 and CDR2 are SGHRS and YFSETQ. This CDR3 contains 19 residues.

The CDR3: CASSYSVGYPMNTEAFF. The chain uses TRBV6-2 or TRBV6-3 and TRBJ1-1. The CDR3 loop spans 17 amino acids. Germline CDR1 is MNHEY and CDR2 is SVGEGT.